This passage covers 12 T cell receptor beta chains from one sample sequenced in a study of tumor and adjacent non-tumor tissue in lung cancer. TCRbeta libraries were built with three rounds of nested PCR, modified from ARM-PCR. One entry per CDR3 protein results from TCRdb running MiXCR on the multiplex PCR reads. The sample contains 84,000 or so distinct CDR3 sequences, 61% of which appear only once. No cell sorting was done before RNA was extracted from the tissue. The specimen sequenced was lung tumor tissue. The receptors here all came from a man between 65 and 85 years old with non-small cell lung cancer.

In regard to this clonotype: A clone one base away is much larger, so this may be a read error. The chain uses TRBV29-1 and TRBJ1-2; D perhaps matches TRBD1 (5 bases). Trimming removed 8 bases at V and 6 bases at J, with 13 bases between. This CDR3 comprises 11 residues. Per the germline V gene, CDR1 is SQVTM and CDR2 is ANQGSEA. In DNA form, the CDR3 reads TGCAGCTCGGGGGATTGGAATGGCTACACCTTC. Protein sequence: CSSGDWNGYTF. The whole variable domain, filled in from reference TRBV29-1 and TRBJ1-2, reads SAVISQKPSRDICQRGTSLTIQCQVDSQVTMMFWYRQQPGQSLTLIATANQGSEATYESGFVIDKFPISRPNLTFSTLTVSNMSPEDSSIYLCSSGDWNGYTFGSGTRLTVV.

This clonotype is a singleton in its sample. A much bigger clone sits one base away, suggesting this may be a read error. The V gene is TRBV30, the J gene TRBJ2-7; D call uncertain. Germline CDR1 GTSNPN, CDR2 SVGIG (reference sequence). CDR3 size: 12 residues. Written as DNA, the CDR3 is TGTGCCTGCAGTGCAAGCTCCTACGAGCAGTACTTC. Protein: CACSASSYEQYF.

A note on this clonotype: One end of the junction varies from germline; a read error may be responsible. This chain uses TRBV6-1 with TRBJ1-2; no clear D gene. CDR3 size: 14 residues. Germline V gene sequence: CDR1 MNHNS, CDR2 SASEGT. The CDR3 is CASTPRSGSYDYIF. DNA of the CDR3: TGTGCCAGCACCCCGCGCTCTGGAAGCTATGACTACATCTTC.

As concerns this clonotype: The final CDR3 position lacks the conserved phenylalanine or tryptophan, pointing to a likely read error. The J gene is TRBJ2-1, the V gene TRBV5-6; D is undetermined. V was cut by 0 bases and J by 8 bases, with 24 bases left in between. The CDR3 extends over 18 amino acids. From germline, CDR1 is SGHDT and CDR2 YYEEEE. Written as DNA, the CDR3 is TGTGCCAGCAGCTTGGCCCCTTTCAATCCCCATGTCTTCGATGAGCAGTTCTTA. Encoded protein: CASSLAPFNPHVFDEQFL.

A remark on this clonotype: Sequence at one end of the junction differs from germline and may be a read error. The V gene is TRBV11-2, the J gene TRBJ2-7; 7 nucleotides align to TRBD1. CDR1 is SGHAT and CDR2 is FQNNGV in the germline V gene. The CDR3 sequence is 14 residues long. The CDR3 region has the DNA TGTGCCAGCAGTGAGGGGGACAGAAGCTACGACCAGTACTTC. Translation gives CASSEGDRSYDQYF. The full variable domain, rest sourced from reference TRBV11-2 and TRBJ2-7, is EAGVAQSPRYKIIEKRQSVAFWCNPISGHATLYWYQQILGQGPKLLIQFQNNGVVDDSQLPKDRFSAERLKGVDSTLKIQPAKLEDSAVYLCASSEGDRSYDQYFGPGTRLTVT.

This clonotype was observed at least ten times. The rearrangement links TRBV6-5 to TRBJ2-3; TRBD2 might be the D (5 bases). The CDR3 is 14 amino acids. V lost 8 bases, J lost 3 bases, and 15 bases lay in between. Germline V gene sequence: CDR1 MNHEY, CDR2 SVGAGI. The CDR3 bases are TGTGCCAGCGCCGAGAGGGTCAAAACAGATACGCAGTATTTT. This translates into CASAERVKTDTQYF.

This clonotype was detected ten times or more. The CDR3 coding sequence is TGTGCCAGCAGCCCTCGACAGCACGTACGGGATAATTCACCCCTCCACTTT. Its translation: CASSPRQHVRDNSPLHF. The genes are TRBV11-3 and TRBJ1-6; D perhaps matches TRBD1 (5 bases). CDR1 and CDR2 (germline): SGHNT, YENEEA. This CDR3 region has 17 residues. The V and J ends lost 5 bases and 5 bases respectively, with 19 bases between them. Complete variable domain (other parts from reference TRBV11-3 and TRBJ1-6): EAGVVQSPRYKIIEKKQPVAFWCNPISGHNTLYWYLQNLGQGPELLIRYENEEAVDDSQLPKDRFSAERLKGVDSTLKIQPAELGDSAVYLCASSPRQHVRDNSPLHFGNGTRLTVT.

Regarding this clonotype: One junction end disagrees with the germline gene, perhaps due to a read error. This chain connects TRBV5-1 to TRBJ2-1; no definite D call. CDR3 length: 14 residues. The germline V gene encodes CDR1 SGHRS and CDR2 YFSETQ. CDR3 nucleotides: TGCGCCAGCAGCTTGAAATGGGCCGATAATGAGCGGTTCTTC. Encoded protein: CASSLKWADNERFF.

A word on this clonotype: The junction differs from germline at one of its ends, possibly a read error. CDR3 nucleotides: TGTGTCAGCGGGGGGACATCCAGCTATGGCTACACCTTC. This sequence encodes CVSGGTSSYGYTF. The chain links TRBV7-9 to TRBJ1-2; possibly TRBD1 for D (6 bases). The CDR3 has 13 amino acids. CDR1 and CDR2 from the germline V gene are SEHNR and FQNEAQ (reference sequence). The entire variable domain, with the rest obtained from reference TRBV7-9 and TRBJ1-2, is as follows: DTGVSQNPRHKITKRGQNVTFRCDPISEHNRLYWYRQTLGQGPEFLTYFQNEAQLEKSRLLSDRFSAERPKGSFSTLEIQRTEQGDSAMYLCVSGGTSSYGYTFGSGTRLTVV.

Of note for this clonotype: One end of the junction fails to match germline, which may point to a read error. The genes are TRBV10-3 and TRBJ2-3; D perhaps matches TRBD1 (6 bases). The CDR3 length is 14 residues. The germline V gene encodes CDR1 ENHRY and CDR2 SYGVKD. This CDR3 is CAISETWDIDTRYF. CDR3 nucleotides: TGTGCTATCAGTGAGACGTGGGACATAGATACACGGTATTTT.

J is TRBJ1-2 and V is TRBV5-4; perhaps TRBD1 as D (5 bases). Germline V lookup: CDR1 SGHNT, CDR2 YYREEE (reference sequence). V was clipped by 0 bases and J by 10 bases, with 19 bases between them. The CDR3 loop spans 15 amino acids. CDR3 loop: CASSLGLGSLRDYTF. For the CDR3, the DNA is TGTGCCAGCAGCTTGGGTCTCGGGTCCCTCAGGGACTACACCTTC.

In the case of this clonotype: A read error may account for a junction end that differs from germline. CDR3 coding DNA: TGCAGTGCCCCTACTCGGCAATTAGGGTTACCCCTCCAGTTT. Its translation is CSAPTRQLGLPLQF. The V call is TRBV20-1, the J call TRBJ1-6; D is undetermined. The V gene's germline CDR1 is DFQATT and CDR2 SNEGSKA (reference sequence). The CDR3 contains 14 residues.